This T cell receptor (beta chain) was captured in a study of blood T cells in healthy people across ages. Findings and limits, study-wide: Age brought a roughly linear fall in TCR beta diversity measured per million T cells. Estimated diversity, derived from one million T cells, was regarded as an underestimate.

The use of a sample-barcoded 5' primer and a J-beta primer mix characterized a second PCR of roughly 6 to 11 cycles. TCRdb re-called the 5' RACE reads through MiXCR, storing one row per CDR3 protein. The sample yields about 640,000 distinct CDR3 sequences, around 31% seen once. At least ten counts were recorded for this clonotype. Its target is unknown. CDR1 LGHDT and CDR2 YNNKEL come from the germline V gene (reference sequence). CDR3 length equals 17 residues. The germline V and J ends were trimmed by 0 bases and 1 base, with 14 bases remaining between them. The source is a woman over 75 in good health. This rearrangement joins TRBV3-1 to TRBJ2-3; a weak D match, TRBD2 (6 bases). Sequenced: blood. CDR3 nucleotide sequence: TGTGCCAGCAGCCAAGATCTTGGAGGGGCGGGCACAGATACGCAGTATTTT. It translates to CASSQDLGGAGTDTQYF.